These 9 T cell receptor beta chains were sequenced from one sample in a study of blood T cell repertoires in COVID-19. Assay used: immunoSEQ multiplex PCR; TCRdb lists only in-frame clones, some missing. The sample contains about 170,000 clones, 70% to 90% of which appear only once. Material for sequencing was PBMCs or T cells enriched from blood (not recorded which). Receptor source: a woman in her late teens or twenties who had recovered from COVID-19.

The rearrangement links TRBV7-9 to TRBJ2-7; D gene unclear. V shed 5 bases and J shed 0 bases, with 5 bases lying between them. CDR1 is SEHNR and CDR2 is FQNEAQ in the germline V gene (reference sequence). This CDR3 comprises 12 residues. The CDR3 spells CASSPNSYEQYF. The CDR3 DNA sequence: TGTGCCAGCAGCCCCAACTCCTACGAGCAGTACTTC.

The genes are TRBV30 and TRBJ2-3; tentative D call: TRBD1 (5 bases). Trimming stripped 0 bases from V and 4 bases from J, with 11 bases between. Germline-derived CDR1 and CDR2 are GTSNPN and SVGIG (reference sequence). The CDR3 is 14 residues long. The CDR3 sequence: CAWSVSRVADTQYF. CDR3 DNA sequence: TGTGCCTGGAGTGTGTCCAGGGTGGCAGATACGCAGTATTTT.

This sequence joins TRBV28 and TRBJ2-7, with TRBD1 matching 9 bases. V lost 3 bases to trimming and J lost 3 bases; unmatched junction nucleotides: 3. Germline-derived CDR1 and CDR2 are MDHEN and SYDVKM. The CDR3 contains 14 residues. The CDR3 sequence: CASSLHRGLYEQYF. The DNA for the CDR3 is TGTGCCAGCAGTTTGCACAGGGGGCTCTACGAGCAGTACTTC.

The chain has TRBV4-2 and TRBJ1-1; TRBD1 matches 11 bases. Looked up from germline, CDR1 is LGHNA and CDR2 is YNFKEQ. V lost 4 bases, J lost 1 base, and 5 bases stayed unmatched. The CDR3 consists of 16 residues. Here the CDR3 reads CASSPGQGDKNTEAFF. CDR3 nucleotide sequence: TGTGCCAGCAGCCCGGGACAGGGGGATAAGAACACTGAAGCTTTCTTT.

The chain joins TRBV24-1 to TRBJ2-5, with D possibly being TRBD1 (6 bases). CDR3 size: 15 residues. Germline CDR1 is KGHDR and CDR2 is SFDVKD. V lost 4 bases and J lost 10, with 21 bases in between. CDR3 protein: CATSDPGTDEGGQYF. CDR3 DNA sequence: TGTGCCACCAGTGACCCGGGGACGGACGAAGGGGGCCAGTACTTC.

The rearrangement uses TRBV5-1 and TRBJ2-2; 10 bases line up with TRBD2. Trimming removed 0 bases from V and 3 bases from J; junction bases left unmatched: 5. The CDR3 consists of 17 residues. Germline V gene sequence: CDR1 SGHRS, CDR2 YFSETQ. The CDR3 loop is CASSLGPLAGDTGELFF. The CDR3 DNA reads as TGCGCCAGCAGCTTGGGGCCTCTAGCGGGAGACACCGGGGAGCTGTTTTTT. The complete variable domain, with remaining parts taken from reference TRBV5-1 and TRBJ2-2, reads KAGVTQTPRYLIKTRGQQVTLSCSPISGHRSVSWYQQTPGQGLQFLFEYFSETQRNKGNFPGRFSGRQFSNSRSEMNVSTLELGDSALYLCASSLGPLAGDTGELFFGEGSRLTVL.

The chain couples TRBV10-3 to TRBJ1-4; D gene uncertain. This CDR3 is 14 amino acids long. The ends were cut back, 0 bases at V and 10 bases at J, with 12 bases in the middle. The germline gives CDR1 ENHRY, CDR2 SYGVKD. The CDR3 nucleotides are TGTGCCATCAGTGAGTCGATTGAGTACGGAAAACTGTTTTTT. As protein: CAISESIEYGKLFF.

This chain links TRBV6-2 or TRBV6-3 with TRBJ2-7; TRBD1 matches 7 bases. This CDR3 comprises 13 residues. V was clipped by 4 bases and J by 3 bases; unmatched bases: 3. In germline, CDR1 is MNHEY, CDR2 SVGEGT. The CDR3 nucleotides read TGTGCCAGCAGTTGGGGACAGCTCTACGAGCAGTACTTC. Its protein is CASSWGQLYEQYF.

The rearrangement uses TRBV29-1 and TRBJ2-1; TRBD2 aligns across 8 bases. J gave up 0 bases and V 7 bases, and 17 bases lay outside the gene matches. This CDR3 has 18 amino acids. Germline-derived CDR1 and CDR2 are SQVTM and ANQGSEA. For the CDR3, the DNA is TGCAGCGCTCCTGTGGGGGGACTAGGATCCAGCTCCTACAATGAGCAGTTCTTC. It translates to CSAPVGGLGSSSYNEQFF.